The present entry profiles one T cell receptor beta chain with its context. This clone was seen more than once but under ten times. The antigen it recognizes is unknown. The junction departs from the called germline gene at one end, perhaps through a read error. The germline V gene gives CDR1 as LGHNA and CDR2 as YNFKEQ. From cysteine to phenylalanine, the CDR3 is 11 amino acids long. Here the CDR3 DNA is all that survives: 33 bases in frame from base 1. Enrolling through a virtual design, the prospective study's participants ranged in age from roughly 18 to 89 years and lived across more than 20 United States geographic areas. In the prospective study, cohorts were assigned on the basis of participant-reported clinical history obtained from a screening survey and a study questionnaire. ImmuneRACE Cohort 3 recovered participants were defined by two consecutive negative NP/OP PCR tests, healthcare professional clearance, or symptom resolution. Mobile phlebotomists in the prospective study collected whole blood, serum and a nasopharyngeal or oropharyngeal swab from every participant. Over a roughly 2-month period, participants in the prospective study had the option of providing additional blood draws and questionnaires. Blood samples from the prospective study were shipped frozen or at room temperature prior to DNA extraction.

The sample is drawn from a study of blood T cell repertoires in COVID-19 (dated by TCRdb to the early 2020s). About the study as a whole: Samples from collaborators originated in the United States, Italy and Spain and spanned both the acute and convalescent phases of COVID-19. The material from the prospective study consisted of cDNA or gDNA derived from T cells, B-cell-depleted T cells, or PBMCs. Subjects who had been exposed to COVID-19, were actively infected with it, or had recovered from it provided the deeply sampled blood TCRbeta repertoires that made up the dataset. A freely available public database, intended as a resource for researchers studying the immune response to SARS-CoV-2, is where the repertoires were released. The samples were drawn from two sources: the first 160 participants of the ongoing ImmuneRACE study, and over 1,000 subjects contributed by 6 global collaborators. The sample metadata nearly always contained a de-identified subject ID, COVID-19 status, age in years and sex. HLA class I and class II types, where available, came from metadata supplied by the sample provider rather than from assay-based typing.

TCRbeta CDR3 regions were amplified from genomic DNA by means of the immunoSEQ Assay, a bias-controlled multiplex PCR. Turning to the authors' computational methods: The number of nucleated cells in each sample was estimated by amplification of reference gene primers within the assay. Sequence reads were collapsed and filtered to measure the absolute abundance of every unique TCRbeta CDR3 rearrangement. For each sample, productive Simpson clonality was calculated by taking the square root of Simpson's diversity index across productive rearrangements. TCRdb holds this immuneACCESS table with in-frame rearrangements only. Some clones are missing; in checked studies, unresolved V genes explain under half, and the rest has no known cause. V, J and clone size are those of that table, while D and trimming were read from the DNA. Here the sample has about 300,000 clones; just over 85% occur a single time. Roughly 4% of the sample is in the top ten clones.

General findings and caveats noted by the study authors: The quantity of clinical and demographic metadata differed by source and by participant and was supplied without curation.

The sequence links TRBV4-2 to TRBJ2-1, with 10 bases matching TRBD2. Sequenced material: PBMCs or T cells enriched from blood (not recorded which). The origin of this receptor is a man aged 30 to 45 who had recovered from COVID-19. The nucleotides are TGTGCCAGCAGCGACGCTAGCGGGGGCATCTTC. The encoded protein is CASSDASGGIF.